Described below is a single TCR beta chain sequence and its context. The sample comes from a study of blood T cell repertoires in COVID-19. The CDR3 length is 15 residues. V was clipped by 0 bases and J by 4 bases, with 11 bases between them. Per germline, CDR1 SGHRS and CDR2 YFSETQ. Authors' analysis steps: Using reference gene primer amplification, nucleated cell counts were estimated. TCRdb keeps only in-frame clones here, not all; method: immunoSEQ multiplex PCR. The DNA gave D and trimming, while V, J and clone size come from that table. Among about 170,000 clones listed, roughly 85% were seen once.

The V gene is TRBV5-1, the J gene TRBJ1-5, with D perhaps matching TRBD1 (6 bases). Specimen: peripheral blood. This receptor was taken from a human donor with acute or convalescent COVID-19. The donor label of this sample is uncertain. CDR3 nucleotides: TGCGCCAGCAGCTTGGGACAGGCGCCTAATCAGCCCCAGCATTTT. This gives the protein CASSLGQAPNQPQHF. Combining the CDR3 with reference TRBV5-1 and TRBJ1-5 gives the whole variable domain KAGVTQTPRYLIKTRGQQVTLSCSPISGHRSVSWYQQTPGQGLQFLFEYFSETQRNKGNFPGRFSGRQFSNSRSEMNVSTLELGDSALYLCASSLGQAPNQPQHFGDGTRLSIL.